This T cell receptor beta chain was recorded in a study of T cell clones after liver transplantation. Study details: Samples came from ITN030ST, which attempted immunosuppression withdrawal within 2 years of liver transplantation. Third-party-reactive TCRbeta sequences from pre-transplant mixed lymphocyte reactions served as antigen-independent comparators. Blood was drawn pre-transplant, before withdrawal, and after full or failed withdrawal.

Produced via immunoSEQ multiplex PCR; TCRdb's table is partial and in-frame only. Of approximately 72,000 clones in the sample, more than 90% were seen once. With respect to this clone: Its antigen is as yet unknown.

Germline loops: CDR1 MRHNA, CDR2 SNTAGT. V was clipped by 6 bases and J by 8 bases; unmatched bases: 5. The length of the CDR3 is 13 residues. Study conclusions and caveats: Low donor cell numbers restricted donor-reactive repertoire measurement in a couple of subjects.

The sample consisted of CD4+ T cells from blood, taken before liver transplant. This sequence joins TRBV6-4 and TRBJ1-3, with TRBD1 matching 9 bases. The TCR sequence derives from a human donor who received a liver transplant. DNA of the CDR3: TGTGCCAGCAGCGCGGACAGGGGAGACACCATATATTTT. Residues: CASSADRGDTIYF.